Presented here are 25 T cell receptor beta chains from one specimen sequenced in a study of PD-1 blockade in classical Hodgkin lymphoma. This sample's time point: cycle 4 day 1 (C4D1), after 6 weeks of nivolumab. All the patients suffered relapse after autologous stem cell transplantation, and brentuximab vedotin exposure differed. Profiled with immunoSEQ multiplex PCR; TCRdb holds only in-frame clones, not every one. The repertoire holds roughly 51,000 clones, with approximately 72% as singletons. The sequencing here drew on peripheral blood mononuclear cells (PBMCs), taken before the fourth cycle of nivolumab. These TCRs come from a human donor with classical Hodgkin lymphoma.

The CDR3 DNA is TGCGCCAGCAGCTTGTCCGGGACTAGCGGGGACGAGCAGTACTTC. Translation: CASSLSGTSGDEQYF. The chain joins TRBV5-1 to TRBJ2-7; TRBD2 agrees at 13 bases. V shed 1 base and J 5 bases; nucleotides not matched to a gene: 3. CDR1 and CDR2 (germline): SGHRS, YFSETQ. The CDR3 totals 15 residues.

In this sample, this clone is medium-sized (0.01 to 0.1%). Other DNA sequences from this sample encode an identical CDR3 as well. The chain recombines TRBV2 with TRBJ2-7; 9 nucleotides match TRBD1. This CDR3 spans 16 amino acids. The J segment lost 1 base and the V segment lost 1 base, leaving 5 bases of the junction unmatched. CDR1 SNHLY and CDR2 FYNNEI come from the germline V gene. The CDR3 DNA is TGTGCCAGCAGTGAAGGAGGGACAGGGAGTTCCTACGAGCAGTACTTC. This encodes CASSEGGTGSSYEQYF.

CDR3 DNA sequence: TGTGCCAGTAGTAATCGAGGGGCGTGGGGGGAGACCCAGTACTTC. Translated, it gives CASSNRGAWGETQYF. The rearrangement joins TRBV19 to TRBJ2-5; D may correspond to TRBD1 or TRBD2 (5 bases each). The germline V gene has CDR1 LNHDA and CDR2 SQIVND (reference sequence). V lost 4 bases and J lost 5, with 17 bases in between. This CDR3 has 15 amino acids.

The chain couples TRBV6-5 to TRBJ2-1; D is uncertain. This CDR3 is built from 15 residues. Trimming stripped 5 bases from V and 0 bases from J, with 11 bases between. Germline-derived CDR1 and CDR2 are MNHEY and SVGAGI. CDR3 sequence: CASSSRLVSYNEQFF. DNA for the CDR3: TGTGCCAGCAGTAGCCGGTTAGTCTCCTACAATGAGCAGTTCTTC.

The chain is built from TRBV19 and TRBJ1-1, with D maybe TRBD1 (6 bases). The V gene's germline CDR1 is LNHDA and CDR2 SQIVND (reference sequence). The CDR3 extends over 17 amino acids. With 5 bases removed from V and 3 bases from J, the gap between germline ends came to 22 bases. The CDR3, as DNA: TGTGCCAGTAGTGGTGAGAGGGGGAGGTCCCTCGACACTGAAGCTTTCTTT. Translated, it gives CASSGERGRSLDTEAFF. Filled out from reference TRBV19 and TRBJ1-1, the complete variable domain reads DGGITQSPKYLFRKEGQNVTLSCEQNLNHDAMYWYRQDPGQGLRLIYYSQIVNDFQKGDIAEGYSVSREKKESFPLTVTSAQKNPTAFYLCASSGERGRSLDTEAFFGQGTRLTVV.

This rearrangement joins TRBV27 to TRBJ2-3, with D unresolved. This CDR3 is 13 amino acids long. Trimming took off 1 base at V and 6 bases at J, with 8 bases between the two ends. Germline CDR1 is MNHEY and CDR2 is SMNVEV (reference sequence). The CDR3 sequence is CASSLLPPDTQYF. CDR3 in DNA: TGTGCCAGCAGTTTATTACCCCCGGATACGCAGTATTTT.

The chain has TRBV19 and TRBJ2-1; 11 bases align to TRBD2. The CDR3 spans 15 residues. Germline loops: CDR1 LNHDA, CDR2 SQIVND (reference sequence). The V and J ends lost 11 bases and 7 bases, in that order; junction bases with no gene match: 13. Here the CDR3 DNA reads TGTGCCTCGGAGCGAGGACTAGCGGGCGGGAATGAGCAGTTCTTC. This codes for CASERGLAGGNEQFF.

J is TRBJ2-3 and V is TRBV5-1; 12 bases are shared with TRBD2. The CDR3 sequence is 14 residues long. CDR1 is SGHRS, CDR2 YFSETQ, per germline. V shed 6 bases, J shed 5 bases, and the junction held 4 bases outside the gene matches. CDR3 protein: CASTSGRAGDTQYF. The CDR3 coding sequence is TGCGCCAGCACTAGCGGGAGGGCGGGAGATACGCAGTATTTT.

The chain is built from TRBV4-1 and TRBJ1-4, with a tentative D call TRBD1 (6 bases). The CDR3 contains 15 residues. Germline loops: CDR1 MGHRA, CDR2 YSYEKL. Trimming shortened V by 5 bases and J by 7 bases, and 17 bases separated the two germline ends. CDR3 DNA sequence: TGCGCCAGCAGCACTCCAAGACAGGCGGGTGAAAAACTGTTTTTT. Amino acids: CASSTPRQAGEKLFF.

This clone turned up a few times. Here the CDR3 reads CASSPAGGQHYEQYF. CDR3 sequence (DNA): TGTGCCAGCAGCCCGGCAGGGGGACAGCACTACGAGCAGTACTTC. The chain employs TRBV5-7 and TRBJ2-7; 7 bases are a match to TRBD1. TRBV5-7 qualifies as an ORF whose function is uncertain. This CDR3 region has 15 residues. V lost 4 bases, J lost 3 bases, and 10 bases stayed unmatched.

J is TRBJ2-1 and V is TRBV5-1, with D perhaps TRBD1 (6 bases). The CDR3 spans 16 residues. Germline CDR1 reads SGHRS; CDR2 reads YFSETQ. Between the trimmed V and J ends, which lost 0 bases and 2 bases, there was a span of 12 bases. The CDR3 nucleotides are TGCGCCAGCAGCTTGGAGGGCCAGGGGACCTACAATGAGCAGTTCTTC. Translated: CASSLEGQGTYNEQFF.

The chain combines TRBV2 with TRBJ2-1; 8 nucleotides line up with TRBD2. The CDR3 is made up of 15 amino acids. The V segment lost 4 bases and the J segment 7 bases; nucleotides outside the gene matches: 9. From germline, CDR1 is SNHLY and CDR2 FYNNEI. In DNA form, the CDR3 reads TGTGCCAGCAGTGGACGGAGCGGGAGAGGTAATGAGCAGTTCTTC. Its translation is CASSGRSGRGNEQFF.

The CDR3 region is CASSADRAGANVLTF. DNA of the CDR3: TGTGCCAGTAGTGCGGACAGGGCTGGGGCCAACGTCCTGACTTTC. The gene calls are TRBV19 and TRBJ2-6, with TRBD1 identical over 8 bases. In germline, CDR1 is LNHDA, CDR2 SQIVND (reference sequence). The length of the CDR3 is 15 residues. Germline trimming cut 5 bases from V and 2 bases from J; bases unmatched to any gene: 2.

The chain is built from TRBV14 and TRBJ2-1, with 8 nucleotides matching TRBD2. There are 14 residues in the CDR3. The J segment lost 7 bases and the V segment lost 5 bases, leaving 7 bases of the junction unmatched. Germline CDR1 reads SGHDN; CDR2 reads FVKESK. The DNA for the CDR3 is TGTGCCAGCAGCAGTAACGGGAGGGTGAATGAGCAGTTCTTC. It codes for CASSSNGRVNEQFF.

The rearrangement uses TRBV5-1 and TRBJ2-2; the D gene is possibly TRBD2 (6 bases). Germline CDR1 and CDR2: SGHRS and YFSETQ. The CDR3 has 14 amino acids. The ends were cut back, 3 bases at V and 7 bases at J, with 13 bases in the middle. The CDR3 region is CASSWGERIGELFF. DNA of the CDR3: TGCGCCAGCAGCTGGGGGGAGCGGATCGGGGAGCTGTTTTTT.

V usage is TRBV6-1 and J usage is TRBJ1-5; no reliable D call. The V gene lost 6 bases and the J gene lost 7 bases, with 13 bases spanning the gap. Germline CDR1 reads MNHNS; CDR2 reads SASEGT. This CDR3 has 13 residues. The CDR3: CASRGGWGQPQHF. CDR3 bases: TGTGCCAGCAGGGGAGGGTGGGGACAGCCCCAGCATTTT.

The CDR3 DNA reads as TGTGCCAGCAGCTGGGGCCGACTAGCGGGAGTGGACATTCAGTACTTC. It yields the protein CASSWGRLAGVDIQYF. The J gene is TRBJ2-4, the V gene TRBV5-6, with 12 bases identical to TRBD2. CDR1 and CDR2 (germline): SGHDT, YYEEEE. The CDR3 has 16 residues. V shed 3 bases and J 8 bases; nucleotides not matched to a gene: 9.

V gene TRBV6-5 combines with J gene TRBJ2-7, with 9 bases identical to TRBD1. V lost 5 bases and J lost 3; bases outside the gene matches: 5. CDR1 and CDR2 from the germline V gene are MNHEY and SVGAGI. The CDR3 length is 14 residues. This CDR3 reads CASSIRGQGYEQYF. Here the CDR3 DNA reads TGTGCCAGCAGTATACGGGGACAGGGCTACGAGCAGTACTTC.

The genes are TRBV21-1 and TRBJ2-1; the table's D gene call, TRBD2, was not cross checked with the DNA. TRBV21-1 is given as a pseudogene. The CDR3 length is 12 residues. CDR3 residues: CASSPKPDEQFF. CDR3 nucleotides: TGTGCCAGCAGCCCAAAACCGGATGAGCAGTTCTTC.

There are a few counts of this clone. At the DNA level, this CDR3 is encoded by other sequences in the same sample as well. The chain carries TRBV5-1 and TRBJ1-2; 9 bases line up with TRBD1. Germline CDR1 is SGHRS and CDR2 is YFSETQ. With 0 bases clipped from V and 2 bases from J, the junction kept 2 bases outside the gene matches. This CDR3 is 15 amino acids long. CDR3 region: CASSLAGTGNYGYTF. For the CDR3, the DNA is TGCGCCAGCAGCTTGGCTGGGACAGGGAACTATGGCTACACCTTC.

This clone appeared once. The rearrangement joins TRBV7-9 to TRBJ2-5; D is tentatively TRBD1 or TRBD2 (6 bases each). This CDR3 region has 13 residues. Looked up from germline, CDR1 is SEHNR and CDR2 is FQNEAQ (reference sequence). V lost 8 bases, J lost 2 bases, and 12 bases lay in between. In DNA, the CDR3 is TGTGCCAGCCTACAGGGAGGACAAGAGACCCAGTACTTC. Translating gives CASLQGGQETQYF.

The V and J genes are TRBV11-2 and TRBJ2-3; 8 bases map to TRBD2. The CDR3 loop spans 17 amino acids. With V trimmed by 4 bases and J by 6 bases, 15 bases remained unmatched. CDR1 and CDR2 from the germline V gene are SGHAT and FQNNGV. CDR3 bases: TGTGCCAGCAGCTCGATAGGGGCCAGCGGGAGAAGGGATACGCAGTATTTT. It translates to CASSSIGASGRRDTQYF.

The rearrangement uses TRBV10-3 and TRBJ2-7; 8 nucleotides line up with TRBD2. Germline CDR1 is ENHRY and CDR2 is SYGVKD. The CDR3 contains 14 residues. V dropped 8 bases and J dropped 3; count of bases not matched to a gene: 9. CDR3 coding DNA: TGTGCCATCCGGGGGGGCGGCAGGGGCTACGAGCAGTACTTC. Translated, it gives CAIRGGGRGYEQYF.

This sequence joins TRBV27 and TRBJ2-7; TRBD2 is a possible D gene (5 bases). The CDR3 is made up of 13 amino acids. Germline-derived CDR1 and CDR2 are MNHEY and SMNVEV (reference sequence). With 2 bases removed from V and 1 base from J, the gap between germline ends came to 6 bases. This CDR3 reads CASSLRGSYEQYF. CDR3 coding DNA: TGTGCCAGCAGTTTACGGGGTTCCTACGAGCAGTACTTC.

In its sample, this clone was seen a few times. The chain employs TRBV18 and TRBJ2-5, with no clear D. With 3 bases removed from V and 0 bases from J, the gap between germline ends came to 11 bases. Germline V gene data show CDR1 as KGHSH and CDR2 as LQKENI. The CDR3 is 15 amino acids. CDR3: CASSPLAGYQETQYF. CDR3 sequence (DNA): TGTGCCAGCTCACCCCTGGCAGGATACCAAGAGACCCAGTACTTC. The full variable domain, its missing parts supplied by reference TRBV18 and TRBJ2-5, is NAGVMQNPRHLVRRRGQEARLRCSPMKGHSHVYWYRQLPEEGLKFMVYLQKENIIDESGMPKERFSAEFPKEGPSILRIQQVVRGDSAAYFCASSPLAGYQETQYFGPGTRLLVL.